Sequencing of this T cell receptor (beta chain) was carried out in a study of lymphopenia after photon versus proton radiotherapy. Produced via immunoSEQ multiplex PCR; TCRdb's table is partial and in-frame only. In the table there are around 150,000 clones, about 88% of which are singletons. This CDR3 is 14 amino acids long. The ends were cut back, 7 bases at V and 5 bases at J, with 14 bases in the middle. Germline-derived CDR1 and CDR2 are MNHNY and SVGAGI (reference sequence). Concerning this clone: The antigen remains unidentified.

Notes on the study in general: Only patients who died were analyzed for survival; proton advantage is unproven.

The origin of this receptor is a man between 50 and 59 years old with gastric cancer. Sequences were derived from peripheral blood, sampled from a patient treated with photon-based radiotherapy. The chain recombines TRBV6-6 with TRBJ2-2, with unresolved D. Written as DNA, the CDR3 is TGTGCCAGCACCGAACAAGCCCAAACCGGGGAGCTGTTTTTT. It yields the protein CASTEQAQTGELFF.